Presented here are 12 T cell receptor beta chains from one specimen sequenced in a study of cytomegalovirus exposure and HLA in healthy donors. Use of 60 Vbeta and 13 Jbeta primers characterized the PCR. Clones were sequenced by immunoSEQ multiplex PCR, and TCRdb holds only the in-frame ones, with some missing. The sample holds under 150,000 clones, 79% seen once. Sequencing input: PBMCs. Receptors were obtained from a male donor in good health and CMV-seronegative.

In its sample, this clone was seen many times. V and J are TRBV5-5 and TRBJ1-1; 8 nucleotides align to TRBD1. V lost 0 bases and J lost 3; bases outside the gene matches: 4. The germline V gene has CDR1 SGHKS and CDR2 YYEKEE (reference sequence). The CDR3 is made up of 15 amino acids. The CDR3 DNA sequence: TGTGCCAGCAGCTTGGTAGTGACAGGGGACACTGAAGCTTTCTTT. It yields the protein CASSLVVTGDTEAFF. Full variable domain (remainder filled in from reference TRBV5-5 and TRBJ1-1): DAGVTQSPTHLIKTRGQQVTLRCSPISGHKSVSWYQQVLGQGPQFIFQYYEKEERGRGNFPDRFSARQFPNYSSELNVNALLLGDSALYLCASSLVVTGDTEAFFGQGTRLTVV.

The table lists this clone with a count of one. The rearrangement links TRBV5-4 to TRBJ2-1; 10 positions agree with TRBD2. The germline gives CDR1 SGHNT, CDR2 YYREEE (reference sequence). The length of the CDR3 is 15 residues. With V trimmed by 4 bases and J by 11 bases, 12 bases remained unmatched. The DNA for the CDR3 is TGTGCCAGCAGCAGCACTAGCGGGGTACGAGAAAAGCAGTTCTTC. Its translation: CASSSTSGVREKQFF.

This chain joins TRBV18 and TRBJ1-6; 7 positions agree with TRBD1. Unmatched junction bases numbered 5, after V lost 6 bases and J lost 6 bases. From germline, CDR1 is KGHSH and CDR2 LQKENI. The CDR3 spans 14 residues. CDR3 sequence reads: CASSGSGGNSPLHF. In nucleotides, the CDR3 is TGTGCCAGCTCTGGGTCAGGGGGTAATTCACCCCTCCACTTT.

The V and J genes are TRBV19 and TRBJ2-1; 8 positions agree with TRBD1. The CDR3 runs 15 residues. With V trimmed by 7 bases and J by 2 bases, 7 bases remained unmatched. Germline V gene lookup returns CDR1 LNHDA and CDR2 SQIVND (reference sequence). The CDR3 DNA reads TGTGCCAGTACCCCGGGACAGGAAACCTACAATGAGCAGTTCTTC. Translated: CASTPGQETYNEQFF.

The chain is built from TRBV12-5 and TRBJ2-3, with TRBD2 as a possible D gene (7 bases). CDR1 is LGHNT, CDR2 FRNRAP, per germline. V was cut by 8 bases and J by 6 bases, with 15 bases left in between. CDR3 length: 13 amino acids. CDR3 coding DNA: TGTGCTAGTCTGAAACAGGGAGGGGATACGCAGTATTTT. It specifies CASLKQGGDTQYF. Full variable domain (remainder filled in from reference TRBV12-5 and TRBJ2-3): DARVTQTPRHKVTEMGQEVTMRCQPILGHNTVFWYRQTMMQGLELLAYFRNRAPLDDSGMPKDRFSAEMPDATLATLKIQPSEPRDSAVYFCASLKQGGDTQYFGPGTRLTVL.

This clone was found once. The rearrangement links TRBV6-5 to TRBJ2-1, with 10 bases lining up with TRBD2. The germline V gene encodes CDR1 MNHEY and CDR2 SVGAGI. V dropped 2 bases and J dropped 5; count of bases not matched to a gene: 6. The CDR3 runs 16 residues. In DNA form, the CDR3 reads TGTGCCAGCAGTTACCCCAGCGGGGGGGCCGACAATGAGCAGTTCTTC. Amino acids: CASSYPSGGADNEQFF.

With regard to this clone: One junction end disagrees with the germline gene, perhaps due to a read error. The chain joins TRBV27 to TRBJ2-3, with TRBD2 as a possible D gene (5 bases). In germline, CDR1 is MNHEY, CDR2 SMNVEV (reference sequence). This CDR3 contains 14 residues. The CDR3 protein is CASSVTRATDTHYF. The CDR3, as DNA: TGTGCCAGCAGTGTAACTAGGGCCACAGATACGCACTATTTT.

This clone was counted a single time. The chain recombines TRBV4-2 with TRBJ2-3; 7 positions match TRBD2. CDR1 and CDR2 (germline): LGHNA, YNFKEQ. CDR3 length equals 14 residues. The V segment lost 0 bases and the J segment 4 bases; nucleotides outside the gene matches: 1. CDR3 loop: CASSQEREPDTQYF. In nucleotides, the CDR3 is TGTGCCAGCAGCCAAGAGCGGGAGCCAGATACGCAGTATTTT.

CDR3 in DNA: TGTGCCTGGAGTCCCTCCGAGGGTAGAAGAAATGAAAAACTGTTTTTT. Amino acid sequence: CAWSPSEGRRNEKLFF. This rearrangement joins TRBV30 to TRBJ1-4, with unresolved D. This CDR3 has 16 residues. Germline V gives CDR1 GTSNPN, CDR2 SVGIG (reference sequence). The V end lost 2 bases, the J end lost 5 bases, and 18 bases lay between the germline ends. The complete variable domain, with remaining parts taken from reference TRBV30 and TRBJ1-4, reads SQTIHQWPATLVQPVGSPLSLECTVEGTSNPNLYWYRQAAGRGLQLLFYSVGIGQISSEVPQNLSASRPQDRQFILSSKKLLLSDSGFYLCAWSPSEGRRNEKLFFGSGTQLSVL.

J is TRBJ2-1 and V is TRBV27; 7 bases fit TRBD1. The germline CDR1 and CDR2 sequences are MNHEY and SMNVEV (reference sequence). This CDR3 has 14 amino acids. V was clipped by 6 bases and J by 10 bases; unmatched bases: 12. The CDR3: CASSLRDRVIEQFF. CDR3 nucleotide sequence: TGTGCCAGCAGCTTACGAGACAGGGTTATAGAGCAGTTCTTC.

In its sample, this clone was seen once. V gene TRBV6-1 combines with J gene TRBJ2-2, with D maybe TRBD2 (5 bases). CDR1 is MNHNS and CDR2 is SASEGT in the germline V gene. V was clipped by 8 bases and J by 4 bases, with 11 bases between them. The CDR3 has 13 amino acids. CDR3 sequence reads: CASPWRSTGELFF. The CDR3 DNA reads TGTGCCAGCCCTTGGAGGAGCACCGGGGAGCTGTTTTTT.

The rearrangement uses TRBV14 and TRBJ1-6; TRBD1 might be the D (5 bases). V lost 3 bases to trimming and J lost 6 bases, with 9 bases between them. Germline lookup yields CDR1 SGHDN and CDR2 FVKESK. This CDR3 has 14 amino acids. The CDR3 loop is CASSQRQGNSPLHF. The CDR3 nucleotides read TGTGCCAGCAGCCAGAGGCAGGGTAATTCACCCCTCCACTTT.